The entry that follows covers one T cell receptor beta chain sequence. This record comes from a study of Ad26.COV2.S vaccination and SARS-CoV-2 variants. CDR3 length: 15 amino acids. V shed 2 bases, J shed 6 bases, and the junction held 6 bases outside the gene matches. Germline V gene sequence: CDR1 SGHDT, CDR2 YYEEEE. Sample treatment: 19 received Ad26.COV2.S at low or high dose, single or two shots; about five received placebo; per-sample allocation not given. Sampling was done on day 63 after the first vaccine or placebo injection. This table comes from immunoSEQ multiplex PCR, and its TCRdb copy is limited to in-frame clones, with some not included. The data hold a few hundred thousand clones, with roughly 90% observed a single time.

The TCR originated in a person between 18 and 59 years old who received the Ad26.COV2.S COVID-19 vaccine or a placebo. The chain uses TRBV5-6 and TRBJ2-7, with 12 bases aligning to TRBD1. This material consisted of peripheral blood, taken in a trial of Ad26.COV2.S vaccine versus placebo. In DNA form, the CDR3 reads TGTGCCAGCAGCTTTCCGGGACAGGGGGCTTTCGAGCAGTACTTC. Protein product: CASSFPGQGAFEQYF.